Sequencing of this T cell receptor (beta chain) was carried out in a study of T cells in Graves' hyperthyroidism and ophthalmopathy. There were TCR beta CDR3 regions amplified from RNA transcripts. The HTBI primer set was used in a first-round RT-PCR of the TCR CDR3. TCRdb reprocessed the multiplex PCR reads via MiXCR and lists one record per CDR3 protein. The data contain about 380,000 distinct CDR3 sequences, roughly 13% of them singletons. V lost 5 bases to trimming and J lost 6 bases; unmatched junction nucleotides: 9. This CDR3 spans 15 amino acids. Hyperthyroidism in the patients, aged 18 to 65, was newly diagnosed and under 2 months in duration. Exclusion of patients followed from uncontrolled infection, other autoimmune disease, pregnancy or lactation. Cells are PBMCs isolated from roughly 9.2 ml of fresh blood. There are many counts of this clonotype. Antigen unknown. Whole-study results and caveats: In validation, the model predicted ophthalmopathy. These predictions came a median roughly six months before onset.

The origin of this receptor is a man aged 25 to 40 with Graves' hyperthyroidism that later progressed to Graves' ophthalmopathy. The sequenced sample was blood. The chain has TRBV12-3 or TRBV12-4 and TRBJ1-5; the match to TRBD1 covers 8 bases. CDR3 residues: CASSPLDRGGQPQHF. The DNA for the CDR3 is TGTGCCAGCAGTCCCCTAGACAGGGGTGGTCAGCCCCAGCATTTT.